This T cell receptor (beta chain) stems from a study of cytomegalovirus exposure and HLA in healthy donors. Looking at the study overall: Early released data had around 89 million unique TCRs, all coming from HLA-typed donors.

The PCR had 60 Vbeta and 13 Jbeta primers. Assay: immunoSEQ multiplex PCR; the TCRdb copy retains only in-frame clones and omits some. Of about 180,000 clones listed, around 82% are singletons. Study results and limitations: The authors later linked a missense DCLRE1C variant to TCR beta V- and J-gene trimming. Judged likely to be a sequencing artifact was a cluster of highly shared sequence variants.

The germline V gene has CDR1 MNHEY and CDR2 SMNVEV (reference sequence). The CDR3 extends over 17 amino acids. V was pared by 5 bases and J by 5 bases, with 5 bases of the junction left unmatched. This clone has only one observation. The antigen is unknown. The clonotype originates from a woman aged 45-65 years in good health and CMV-seropositive. The chain combines TRBV27 with TRBJ2-2, with 16 bases fitting TRBD2. Specimen: PBMCs. The CDR3 region has the DNA TGTGCCAGCAGTCCCGGGACTAGCGGGGGGGCAACCGGGGAGCTGTTTTTT. Translation gives CASSPGTSGGATGELFF.